This entry lists 8 T cell receptor beta chains sequenced from one sample in a study of OX40 agonist ivuxolimab in advanced cancers. Here immunoSEQ multiplex PCR was the method, and the copy in TCRdb shows in-frame clones only, minus some. Of 51,000 or so clones in the sample, less than 90% were seen once. This material consisted of CD4+ or CD8+ T cells sorted from blood, taken in a trial of the OX40 agonist ivuxolimab. These receptors originate from an adult with an advanced solid tumor such as melanoma, head and neck, liver or kidney cancer.

This clone appeared a few times. This chain links TRBV27 with TRBJ2-7, with 13 bases that match TRBD2. From germline, CDR1 is MNHEY and CDR2 SMNVEV (reference sequence). V was clipped by 4 bases and J by 3 bases; unmatched bases: 6. The CDR3 consists of 16 residues. The CDR3 bases are TGTGCCAGCAGTTATGGGACTAGCGGGGCGTTCTACGAGCAGTACTTC. It encodes CASSYGTSGAFYEQYF.

The CDR3 sequence is CASSSGGPGEQYF. CDR3 nucleotide sequence: TGTGCCAGCAGCTCCGGGGGGCCCGGCGAGCAGTACTTC. The rearrangement joins TRBV7-3 to TRBJ2-7; D may be TRBD2 (7 bases). The CDR3 totals 13 residues. Trimming stripped 4 bases from V and 6 bases from J, with 13 bases between. CDR1 and CDR2 from the germline V gene are SGHTA and FQGTGA.

This sequence joins TRBV30 and TRBJ1-1; tentative D call: TRBD1 (6 bases). This CDR3 is built from 15 residues. V was clipped by 2 bases and J by 2 bases, with 15 bases between them. In germline, CDR1 is GTSNPN, CDR2 SVGIG (reference sequence). The DNA of the CDR3 is TGTGCCTGGAGTACGACGGACAGTTTTAACACTGAAGCTTTCTTT. Its translation: CAWSTTDSFNTEAFF.

The chain recombines TRBV19 with TRBJ1-2, with D uncertain. Trimming took 10 bases from V and 4 from J, leaving 28 bases between them. Germline assignment: CDR1 LNHDA and CDR2 SQIVND (reference sequence). The CDR3 totals 17 residues. This chain's CDR3 is CATQPPRADGLFYGYTF. In nucleotides, the CDR3 is TGTGCCACTCAACCGCCGCGGGCGGACGGTCTCTTCTATGGCTACACCTTC.

The V call is TRBV30, the J call TRBJ2-7; D might be TRBD1 or TRBD2, each matching 5 bases. Germline loops: CDR1 GTSNPN, CDR2 SVGIG (reference sequence). The V and J ends lost 1 base and 5 bases respectively, with 12 bases between them. The CDR3 spans 13 residues. CDR3 in DNA: TGTGCCTGGAGTGGGGGGTATTCGGACGAGCAGTACTTC. Translated: CAWSGGYSDEQYF.

The chain recombines TRBV9 with TRBJ1-1, with D perhaps TRBD1 (5 bases). Germline V gives CDR1 SGDLS, CDR2 YYNGEE. The CDR3 extends over 13 amino acids. V gave up 7 bases and J gave up 1 base, with 11 bases separating them. The CDR3 reads CASGWGENTEAFF. CDR3 DNA: TGTGCCAGCGGGTGGGGCGAGAACACTGAAGCTTTCTTT.

The chain combines TRBV13 with TRBJ2-7, with 10 positions matching TRBD1. This CDR3 is 12 amino acids long. CDR1 and CDR2 (germline): PRHDT, FYEKMQ (reference sequence). V lost 5 bases to trimming and J lost 11 bases; unmatched junction nucleotides: 6. CDR3 sequence: CASSLGTGDKYF. For the CDR3, the DNA is TGTGCCAGCAGCCTCGGGACAGGGGATAAGTACTTC.

This sequence joins TRBV27 and TRBJ2-5; D could derive from TRBD1 or TRBD2 (5 bases each). This CDR3 has 13 residues. Germline assignment: CDR1 MNHEY and CDR2 SMNVEV (reference sequence). V was pared by 1 base and J by 4 bases, with 7 bases between. CDR3 sequence reads: CASSLYGGETQYF. As DNA, the CDR3 is TGTGCCAGCAGTTTATATGGGGGAGAGACCCAGTACTTC.